One and the same sample provided the 2 T cell receptor beta chains below, sequenced in a study of Tregs in tolerant kidney transplant recipients. Repertoires were generated with immunoSEQ multiplex PCR, while TCRdb's copy carries only in-frame clones and drops some. Here the sample spans under 300,000 clones, around 82% being singletons. Sequenced material: CD4+ T cells from blood. The receptors shown here come from a human donor in good health.

The sample holds a few counts of this clone. The chain uses TRBV5-4 and TRBJ2-7; a weak D match, TRBD1 (6 bases). The CDR3 contains 13 residues. V was trimmed by 4 bases and J by 5 bases, leaving 13 bases between them. Germline CDR1 and CDR2: SGHNT and YYREEE (reference sequence). The CDR3 protein is CASSLTSGDEQYF. The CDR3 region has the DNA TGTGCCAGCAGCCTGACCTCAGGGGACGAGCAGTACTTC.

This clone was seen a few times. This sample includes further DNA sequences coding for the same CDR3. This chain uses TRBV6-5 with TRBJ2-1; 9 bases align to TRBD2. The ends lost 6 bases at V and 4 bases at J; junction bases unmatched: 7. The CDR3 runs 15 residues. Germline loops: CDR1 MNHEY, CDR2 SVGAGI. CDR3 residues: CASRLAGGPYNEQFF. The DNA for the CDR3 is TGTGCCAGCAGGCTGGCGGGAGGGCCATACAATGAGCAGTTCTTC.